This T cell receptor (beta chain) was identified in a study of T cells in pancreatic ductal adenocarcinoma. Profiled with immunoSEQ multiplex PCR; TCRdb holds only in-frame clones, not every one. This table has about 4,800 clones, around 80% appearing once. Selected pancreatic ductal adenocarcinoma patients had undergone surgery without neoadjuvant therapy. V lost 5 bases to trimming and J lost 4 bases; unmatched junction nucleotides: 16. The CDR3 spans 18 residues. The germline V gene encodes CDR1 SGHAT and CDR2 FQNNGV. This sequence was found in a human donor with pancreatic ductal adenocarcinoma. The donor label of this sample is uncertain. Source material: pancreatic tumor tissue. The J gene is TRBJ2-5, the V gene TRBV11-2, with 10 nucleotides matching TRBD2. The CDR3 bases are TGTGCCAGCAGCCTCCAAGCGGGAGGGAGTCCCGGATCAGAGACCCAGTACTTC. It specifies CASSLQAGGSPGSETQYF.